This TCR beta chain is from a study of blood T cell repertoires in COVID-19. The CDR3 loop spans 15 amino acids. Germline V gene data show CDR1 as SGDLS and CDR2 as YYNGEE. Trimming took 5 bases from V and 5 from J, leaving 19 bases between them. The assay was immunoSEQ multiplex PCR, and TCRdb's table has in-frame clones only and misses some. The sample holds 350,000 to 550,000 clones, 85% to 90% seen once. This chain links TRBV9 with TRBJ2-5; D possibly corresponds to TRBD1 (6 bases). This TCR was recovered from a woman in her twenties or thirties with acute or convalescent COVID-19. What was sequenced was peripheral blood. The CDR3 nucleotides read TGTGCCAGCAGTGCCTCCCCGGGACATTGGGAGACCCAGTACTTC. Translated, it gives CASSASPGHWETQYF.